What follows are 7 T cell receptor beta chains derived from one specimen sequenced in a study of blood T cell repertoires in COVID-19. Repertoires were generated with immunoSEQ multiplex PCR, while TCRdb's copy carries only in-frame clones and drops some. The sample has tens of thousands of clones; 75% to 90% are singletons. Specimen: peripheral blood. These receptors all come from a human donor in a cohort sampled during active COVID-19.

The chain joins TRBV4-2 to TRBJ1-1; no clear D gene. V lost 0 bases and J lost 6, with 14 bases in between. CDR3 length: 15 residues. Germline V gene sequence: CDR1 LGHNA, CDR2 YNFKEQ. CDR3 protein: CASSQERGYGAEAFF. Here the CDR3 DNA reads TGTGCCAGCAGCCAAGAGAGAGGGTACGGCGCTGAAGCTTTCTTT.

This clone was seen only a few times. The chain links TRBV11-2 to TRBJ1-1; D not resolved. The CDR3 is made up of 13 amino acids. Trimming removed 0 bases from V and 4 bases from J, with 6 bases in between. The V gene's germline CDR1 is SGHAT and CDR2 FQNNGV. The CDR3 coding sequence is TGTGCCAGCAGCTTAGAGTCGGGCACTGAAGCTTTCTTT. It translates to CASSLESGTEAFF.

There are a few counts of this clone. The CDR3 DNA sequence: TGTGCCAGCAGCGTAGGAGACACTGGAAACACCATATATTTT. Residues: CASSVGDTGNTIYF. V and J are TRBV9 and TRBJ1-3; D unresolved. The CDR3 contains 14 residues. The germline gives CDR1 SGDLS, CDR2 YYNGEE. Trimming removed 0 bases from V and 2 bases from J, with 6 bases in between.

V is TRBV5-7 and J is TRBJ1-2; D gene unclear. TRBV5-7 is filed as an ORF, its function uncertain. The length of the CDR3 is 13 residues. The V end was cut by 4 bases, the J end by 8 bases, with 15 bases between. CDR3 sequence: CASSQVTQYGYTF. The DNA of the CDR3 is TGTGCCAGCAGCCAAGTTACACAGTACGGCTACACCTTC.

V is TRBV10-2 and J is TRBJ1-2, with D maybe TRBD1 (5 bases). Germline V gene data show CDR1 as WSHSY and CDR2 as SAAADI. The CDR3 spans 16 residues. V was cut by 5 bases and J by 4 bases, with 20 bases left in between. The CDR3 coding sequence is TGCGCCAGCAGTACTTCCGGGACTCTCGGAGGCTATGGCTACACCTTC. Translation gives CASSTSGTLGGYGYTF.

The chain links TRBV7-2 to TRBJ2-3, with 8 positions matching TRBD2. CDR1 and CDR2 from the germline V gene are SGHTA and FQGNSA. With V trimmed by 5 bases and J by 6 bases, 4 bases remained unmatched. CDR3 length: 13 amino acids. CDR3 protein: CASSPRTSDTQYF. CDR3 nucleotide sequence: TGTGCCAGCAGCCCTCGGACTAGCGATACGCAGTATTTT.

This sequence joins TRBV11-2 and TRBJ2-7, with TRBD2 identical over 16 bases. V lost 4 bases, J lost 5 bases, and 8 bases stayed unmatched. The CDR3 is made up of 17 amino acids. CDR1 and CDR2 from the germline V gene are SGHAT and FQNNGV. The CDR3 sequence is CASSSGTSGGATHEQYF. CDR3 DNA sequence: TGTGCCAGCAGCTCGGGGACTAGCGGGGGGGCTACCCACGAGCAGTACTTC. The full variable domain, with the rest looked up from reference TRBV11-2 and TRBJ2-7, is EAGVAQSPRYKIIEKRQSVAFWCNPISGHATLYWYQQILGQGPKLLIQFQNNGVVDDSQLPKDRFSAERLKGVDSTLKIQPAKLEDSAVYLCASSSGTSGGATHEQYFGPGTRLTVT.